The rows below give T cell receptor beta chains drawn from one sample of a study of cytomegalovirus exposure and HLA in healthy donors. Sequenced by immunoSEQ multiplex PCR; TCRdb stores in-frame clones only, minus some. The sample lists about 110,000 clones, about 94% occurring once. Sequencing input: PBMCs. These receptors all come from a woman under 30 in good health and CMV-seronegative. CDR3s include the opening cysteine and the closing phenylalanine or tryptophan.

>TRBV11-2
CASSYRDRVSYEQYF
>TRBV7-9
CASSTGIIGTGELFF
>TRBV4-1
CASSQTSGDYYEQYF
>TRBV4-1
CASSQDRQASSYEQYF
>TRBV4-1
CASSRTSWNTEAFF
>TRBV9
CASSEDSSSYNEQFF
>TRBV29-1
CSVEDPDRDTDTQYF
>TRBV27
CASSLKGQGEGYGYTF
>TRBV6-5
CASSRGSNEQYF
>TRBV6-1
CASRLGLAGTGELFF
>TRBV5-1
CASSLRGQGLGEQYF
>TRBV27
CASSFGPPGTGSYEQYF
>TRBV5-5
CASSASRDRVWINSPLHF
>TRBV2
CASSEGDSIQETQYF
>TRBV5-6
CASSLAGTGRAGANVLTF
>TRBV9
CASSARAGDTDTQYF
>TRBV7-3
CASSLTEGGWPYEQYF
>TRBV27
CASTPAGSGNTIYF
>TRBV5-1
CASRTSGGREETQYF
>TRBV7-9
CASRPSGGGETQYF
>TRBV28
CASNRGVHWTSALSEQYF
>TRBV5-4
CASSLGGQDSGNTIYF
>TRBV18
CASSNQGVGYTF
>TRBV10-1
CASSEVRQGAPTVFYEQYF
>TRBV7-9
CASSSATGVQPQHF
>TRBV28
CASSSLAGANEKLFF
>TRBV10-2
CASSEFLSDTQYF
>TRBV7-3
CASSSVGGATDTQYF
>TRBV2
CASTGHRNYGYTF
>TRBV6-5
CASSLGGGAYEQYF
>TRBV11-2
CASSLGTDYGYTF
>TRBV27
CASSTGQGDVYNYGYTF
>TRBV5-1
CASSLAGGSYEQYF
>TRBV5-6
CASSSGQGTSLGNQPQHF
>TRBV29-1
CSVPGLGYNEQFF
>TRBV7-9
CASRGQGFGTEAFF
>TRBV7-2
CASSFATGPGYTF
>TRBV6-5
CASSLHRGEQYF
>TRBV6-5
CASSSDRVSYEQYF
>TRBV2
CASSEEETGGNEQFF
>TRBV19
CASSMSRGQRTDTQYF
>TRBV5-6
CASSFLTGGNSPLHF
>TRBV11-2
CASSLGTGSPYEQYF
>TRBV29-1
CSVEGGGGRIF
>TRBV27
CASNHLWASGVDNEQFF
>TRBV7-9
CASSFYRDRTDTQYF
>TRBV4-2
CASSQGLAGGLGQYF
>TRBV28
CASSLLAGFYNEQFF
>TRBV4-1
CASSQDSVELTYNEQFF
>TRBV28
CASRGTGTGDYEQYF
>TRBV5-1
CASSLSDFLFAGGRETQYF
>TRBV6-6
CASSTDRGRTGELFF
>TRBV13
CASSGTRDIINTGELFF